The present entry profiles one TCR beta chain with its context. Its antigen is currently unknown. The CDR3 loop spans 14 amino acids. V lost 3 bases to trimming and J lost 4 bases, with 9 bases between them. Germline V gives CDR1 MGHRA, CDR2 YSYEKL. Assay used: immunoSEQ multiplex PCR; TCRdb lists only in-frame clones, some missing. The table includes over 100,000 clones, 75% to 90% detected once. The data belong to a study of T cell responses to AZD1222 COVID-19 vaccine. General study points: Donors in the cohort were predominantly white British and more often female, and clonal diversity was possibly underestimated. Two doses of AZD1222 preceded a rise in Spike-specific TCR breadth and depth. With dominance at 160-218 and 743-854, vaccine-associated CD4 TCRs spanned spike.

This receptor was identified in an adult in good health. The source was peripheral blood, collected on day 0 of AZD1222 vaccination. The V call is TRBV4-1, the J call TRBJ1-4; TRBD1 is a possible D gene (5 bases). CDR3 region: CASSQGLLNEKLFF. The CDR3 nucleotides read TGCGCCAGCAGCCAGGGACTGCTTAATGAAAAACTGTTTTTT.